Listed below are T cell receptor beta chains from one sample, sequenced in a study of control samples from healthy donors and cancer patients. Measured with immunoSEQ multiplex PCR; TCRdb has only the in-frame clones, and not every one. The sample contains roughly 74,000 clones, about 93% of which appear only once. The sequencing input was blood. Every receptor here comes from a young woman in good health. The CDR3 runs from the conserved cysteine through the conserved F or W. Each record gives: J gene, clone size, D gene, V gene, CDR3 protein, CDR3 DNA. A D gene is named only where the DNA matches it firmly. Part of the rows lack a size; the others show once, few, many or a class for expanded clones.

j_gene: TRBJ2-5; abundance: NA; d_gene: NA; v_gene: TRBV29-1; CDR3aa: CSVVGSSGETQYF; CDR3nt: TGCAGCGTTGTGGGCTCCAGTGGCGAGACCCAGTACTTC
j_gene: TRBJ2-4; abundance: NA; d_gene: NA; v_gene: TRBV18; CDR3aa: CASSAPENIQYF; CDR3nt: TGTGCCAGCTCAGCACCGGAAAACATTCAGTACTTC
j_gene: TRBJ1-4; abundance: NA; d_gene: NA; v_gene: TRBV9; CDR3aa: CASSVEATLGEKLFF; CDR3nt: TGTGCCAGCAGCGTAGAAGCCACGCTAGGTGAAAAACTGTTTTTT
j_gene: TRBJ1-2; abundance: NA; d_gene: TRBD1; v_gene: TRBV9; CDR3aa: CASSVEGQGGPDTF; CDR3nt: TGTGCCAGCAGCGTAGAGGGACAGGGGGGACCCGACACCTTC
j_gene: TRBJ1-3; abundance: few; d_gene: NA; v_gene: TRBV5-6; CDR3aa: CASSRTLGNTIYF; CDR3nt: TGTGCCAGCAGCCGGACATTAGGAAACACCATATATTTT
j_gene: TRBJ2-7; abundance: NA; d_gene: TRBD2; v_gene: TRBV28; CDR3aa: CASSVGTSGTYEQYF; CDR3nt: TGTGCCAGCAGTGTGGGGACTAGCGGGACCTACGAGCAGTACTTC
j_gene: TRBJ2-7; abundance: NA; d_gene: NA; v_gene: TRBV24-1; CDR3aa: CATTRKRAGNEELSYEQYF; CDR3nt: TGTGCCACTACCCGAAAGCGGGCAGGGAATGAGGAACTTTCCTACGAGCAGTACTTC
j_gene: TRBJ1-1; abundance: NA; d_gene: TRBD1; v_gene: TRBV7-8; CDR3aa: CASSLRSGAGGTEAFF; CDR3nt: TGTGCCAGCAGCTTAAGGTCGGGGGCAGGGGGGACTGAAGCTTTCTTT
j_gene: TRBJ1-5; abundance: NA; d_gene: TRBD1; v_gene: TRBV2; CDR3aa: CASKIDRGPYSNQPQHF; CDR3nt: TGTGCCAGCAAGATCGACAGGGGGCCCTATAGCAATCAGCCCCAGCATTTT
j_gene: TRBJ2-7; abundance: NA; d_gene: NA; v_gene: TRBV5-6; CDR3aa: CASSNRQGLHEQYF; CDR3nt: TGTGCCAGCAGCAACCGACAGGGACTCCACGAGCAGTACTTC
j_gene: TRBJ2-5; abundance: once; d_gene: NA; v_gene: TRBV4-1; CDR3aa: CASSQDYSGLQETQYF; CDR3nt: TGCGCCAGCAGCCAAGACTATAGCGGACTCCAAGAGACCCAGTACTTC
j_gene: TRBJ2-3; abundance: NA; d_gene: TRBD1; v_gene: TRBV29-1; CDR3aa: CSAGTGTDTQYF; CDR3nt: TGCAGCGCAGGGACAGGGACAGATACGCAGTATTTT
j_gene: TRBJ1-2; abundance: few; d_gene: TRBD1; v_gene: TRBV7-2; CDR3aa: CASSFHTGGLHNYGYTF; CDR3nt: TGTGCCAGCAGCTTTCATACAGGGGGCCTACATAACTATGGCTACACCTTC
j_gene: TRBJ2-3; abundance: NA; d_gene: NA; v_gene: TRBV28; CDR3aa: CASSLDGRGGYF; CDR3nt: TGTGCCAGCAGTTTGGATGGCAGGGGAGGGTATTTT
j_gene: TRBJ1-4; abundance: NA; d_gene: NA; v_gene: TRBV10-2; CDR3aa: CASSEVGKNEKLFF; CDR3nt: TGCGCCAGCAGTGAAGTAGGGAAGAATGAAAAACTGTTTTTT
j_gene: TRBJ1-4; abundance: NA; d_gene: NA; v_gene: TRBV10-3; CDR3aa: CAISRTVTNEKLFF; CDR3nt: TGTGCCATCTCCAGGACAGTGACGAATGAAAAACTGTTTTTT
j_gene: TRBJ2-7; abundance: NA; d_gene: TRBD2; v_gene: TRBV2; CDR3aa: CASVASGRKAEQYF; CDR3nt: TGTGCCAGCGTGGCTAGCGGGAGAAAAGCAGAGCAGTACTTC
j_gene: TRBJ2-7; abundance: NA; d_gene: NA; v_gene: TRBV6-5; CDR3aa: CASRTPGPYEQYF; CDR3nt: TGTGCCAGCCGGACTCCGGGCCCCTACGAGCAGTACTTC
j_gene: TRBJ2-7; abundance: NA; d_gene: TRBD2; v_gene: TRBV27; CDR3aa: CASSRLLSRGLAGDYEQYF; CDR3nt: TGTGCCAGCAGTCGACTCCTTTCCCGCGGACTAGCGGGAGACTACGAGCAGTACTTC
j_gene: TRBJ2-1; abundance: once; d_gene: NA; v_gene: TRBV5-5; CDR3aa: CASRVDGVTNNEQFF; CDR3nt: TGTGCCAGCAGGGTAGATGGAGTCACCAACAATGAGCAGTTCTTC
j_gene: TRBJ1-3; abundance: NA; d_gene: NA; v_gene: TRBV3-1/TRBV3-2; CDR3aa: CASSQGVPGNTIYF; CDR3nt: TGTGCCAGCAGCCAAGGGGTCCCTGGAAACACCATATATTTT
j_gene: TRBJ2-1; abundance: NA; d_gene: NA; v_gene: TRBV6-5; CDR3aa: CASSYSNFGGTNEQFF; CDR3nt: TGTGCCAGCAGTTACTCGAATTTTGGCGGCACCAATGAGCAGTTCTTC
j_gene: TRBJ2-7; abundance: NA; d_gene: TRBD1; v_gene: TRBV2; CDR3aa: CASSRQGAREQYF; CDR3nt: TGTGCCAGCAGTCGACAGGGGGCAAGGGAGCAGTACTTC
j_gene: TRBJ1-6; abundance: once; d_gene: TRBD1; v_gene: TRBV11-2; CDR3aa: CASSPRGQGDYNSPLHF; CDR3nt: TGTGCCAGCAGCCCGAGGGGGCAGGGAGACTATAATTCACCCCTCCACTTT
j_gene: TRBJ2-7; abundance: NA; d_gene: NA; v_gene: TRBV28; CDR3aa: CASNGTPTGEQYF; CDR3nt: TGTGCCAGCAATGGGACCCCCACCGGCGAGCAGTACTTC
j_gene: TRBJ2-1; abundance: NA; d_gene: TRBD1; v_gene: TRBV28; CDR3aa: CASSHDRVRSEQFF; CDR3nt: TGTGCCAGCAGTCATGACAGGGTAAGATCTGAGCAGTTCTTC
j_gene: TRBJ2-7; abundance: NA; d_gene: NA; v_gene: TRBV11-2; CDR3aa: CASSSRQDIPYEQYF; CDR3nt: TGTGCCAGCAGCTCCCGCCAAGACATTCCCTACGAGCAGTACTTC
j_gene: TRBJ1-5; abundance: NA; d_gene: TRBD1; v_gene: TRBV6-5; CDR3aa: CASSPGDRAYQPQHF; CDR3nt: TGTGCCAGCAGCCCCGGAGACAGGGCTTATCAGCCCCAGCATTTT
j_gene: TRBJ1-2; abundance: once; d_gene: NA; v_gene: TRBV7-3; CDR3aa: CASSLTEYYGYTF; CDR3nt: TGTGCCAGCAGCCTGACAGAATACTATGGCTACACCTTC
j_gene: TRBJ2-1; abundance: NA; d_gene: TRBD2; v_gene: TRBV4-2; CDR3aa: CASSPHPGLAGAPDEQFF; CDR3nt: TGTGCCAGCAGCCCTCACCCGGGGCTAGCGGGAGCCCCAGATGAGCAGTTCTTC
j_gene: TRBJ2-1; abundance: NA; d_gene: TRBD2; v_gene: TRBV28; CDR3aa: CASTLGLLGHEQFF; CDR3nt: TGTGCCAGCACCCTGGGACTACTTGGTCATGAGCAGTTCTTC
j_gene: TRBJ2-7; abundance: NA; d_gene: TRBD2; v_gene: TRBV7-9; CDR3aa: CASSSRTSGNDYEQYF; CDR3nt: TGTGCCAGCAGCTCACGGACTAGCGGGAATGATTACGAGCAGTACTTC
j_gene: TRBJ1-3; abundance: NA; d_gene: NA; v_gene: TRBV5-1; CDR3aa: CASSPRVENTPNTIYF; CDR3nt: TGCGCCAGCAGCCCCCGGGTTGAGAACACGCCGAACACCATATATTTT
j_gene: TRBJ2-5; abundance: NA; d_gene: NA; v_gene: TRBV7-9; CDR3aa: CASSLGGGGGPGVETQYF; CDR3nt: TGTGCCAGCAGCTTAGGCGGAGGGGGGGGGCCGGGGGTAGAGACCCAGTACTTC
j_gene: TRBJ2-1; abundance: NA; d_gene: NA; v_gene: TRBV4-1; CDR3aa: CASSPPGTNSFNEQFF; CDR3nt: TGCGCCAGCAGCCCTCCGGGCACGAACTCATTCAATGAGCAGTTCTTC
j_gene: TRBJ1-5; abundance: NA; d_gene: NA; v_gene: TRBV28; CDR3aa: CASSPRGGSGQPQHF; CDR3nt: TGTGCCAGCAGTCCCAGGGGAGGGTCGGGTCAGCCCCAGCATTTT